A single sample gave rise to the 32 T cell receptor beta chains below, sequenced in a study of cytomegalovirus exposure and HLA in healthy donors. The primer mix had 60 Vbeta and 13 Jbeta primers. The data were produced by immunoSEQ multiplex PCR, yet TCRdb's version contains in-frame clones alone and is incomplete. Among over 200,000 clones listed, 82% were seen once. Sequenced sample: PBMCs. These receptor sequences come from a man aged 40-50 years in good health and CMV-seropositive.

A word on this clone: Different DNA sequences within this sample yield the same CDR3. Here the CDR3 reads CASSLATGDYGYTF. For the CDR3, the DNA is TGCGCCAGCAGCCTCGCGACAGGAGACTATGGCTACACCTTC. This sequence joins TRBV5-1 and TRBJ1-2; D perhaps matches TRBD1 (6 bases). CDR3 length equals 14 residues. V lost 4 bases to trimming and J lost 3 bases, with 13 bases between them. Germline V gene lookup returns CDR1 SGHRS and CDR2 YFSETQ.

This chain connects TRBV4-1 to TRBJ2-3; 8 positions agree with TRBD1. The CDR3 spans 15 residues. J was trimmed by 4 bases and V by 1 base; bases with no gene match: 4. Germline V gene sequence: CDR1 MGHRA, CDR2 YSYEKL. CDR3 nucleotide sequence: TGCGCCAGCAGCCAAGGGGGGACAGGATCAGATACGCAGTATTTT. This sequence encodes CASSQGGTGSDTQYF.

The gene calls are TRBV15 and TRBJ2-7; 13 nucleotides match TRBD2. The CDR3 is 15 amino acids. Germline CDR1 reads LNHNV; CDR2 reads YYDKDF (reference sequence). The junction had 1 base not matched to a gene; V was cut back by 3 bases and J by 2 bases. CDR3 DNA sequence: TGTGCCACCAGCAGGACTAGCGGGGGGACCTACGAGCAGTACGTC. Amino acids: CATSRTSGGTYEQYV.

The rearrangement uses TRBV6-5 and TRBJ2-2, with 8 positions matching TRBD2. V lost 7 bases, J lost 7 bases, and 11 bases stayed unmatched. Germline values: CDR1 MNHEY, CDR2 SVGAGI. This CDR3 has 15 residues. CDR3 sequence reads: CASTPGLGSGGELFF. The DNA for the CDR3 is TGTGCCAGCACCCCGGGACTAGGGAGTGGCGGGGAGCTGTTTTTT.

The V call is TRBV25-1, the J call TRBJ1-2; a weak D match, TRBD1 (6 bases). The germline gives CDR1 MGHDK, CDR2 SYGVNS. V was trimmed by 7 bases and J by 2 bases, leaving 8 bases between them. The CDR3 is 12 residues long. The CDR3 bases are TGTGCCAGCACCGGACAGAACTATGGCTACACCTTC. Its translation: CASTGQNYGYTF.

This clone came up once. The chain recombines TRBV5-6 with TRBJ2-3, with D unresolved. The CDR3 contains 14 residues. Germline lookup yields CDR1 SGHDT and CDR2 YYEEEE. The V and J ends lost 2 bases and 0 bases respectively, with 7 bases between them. In DNA, the CDR3 is TGTGCCAGCAGCTTTCCGACTAGCACAGATACGCAGTATTTT. It codes for CASSFPTSTDTQYF.

V and J are TRBV11-3 and TRBJ2-3; TRBD2 agrees at 11 bases. In germline, CDR1 is SGHNT, CDR2 YENEEA. This CDR3 has 16 amino acids. V lost 3 bases and J lost 4; bases outside the gene matches: 6. The CDR3 reads CASSLLLAGAADTQYF. The CDR3 DNA follows: TGTGCCAGCAGCTTGTTACTAGCGGGAGCAGCAGATACGCAGTATTTT.

V gene TRBV2 combines with J gene TRBJ2-1; 7 bases agree with TRBD2. With V trimmed by 4 bases and J by 6 bases, 9 bases remained unmatched. The germline V gene encodes CDR1 SNHLY and CDR2 FYNNEI. The CDR3 length is 15 residues. The CDR3 sequence is CASSAWAGASNEQFF. CDR3 DNA: TGTGCCAGCAGTGCTTGGGCGGGAGCCTCCAATGAGCAGTTCTTC.

Of note for this clone: This sample includes further DNA sequences coding for the same CDR3. The CDR3 DNA sequence: TGTGCCAGCAGCTTGTTAGGAGGAGAGAGGGGCTACACCTTC. It specifies CASSLLGGERGYTF. The chain combines TRBV5-8 with TRBJ1-2; D remains unclear. Germline V gene data show CDR1 as SGHTS and CDR2 as YDEGEE. CDR3 length: 14 residues. The germline V and J ends were trimmed by 1 base and 8 bases, with 15 bases remaining between them.

The CDR3 region has the DNA TGTGCCAGCAGCTTAGCGGGACTAGCGACAGATACGCAGTATTTT. As protein: CASSLAGLATDTQYF. V gene TRBV7-2 combines with J gene TRBJ2-3; 10 bases fit TRBD2. V trimming: 0 bases; J trimming: 3 bases; junction bases outside the gene matches: 0. The germline CDR1 and CDR2 sequences are SGHTA and FQGNSA. The CDR3 has 15 amino acids.

The chain recombines TRBV19 with TRBJ2-2, with 7 bases fitting TRBD2. This CDR3 has 16 amino acids. Losses at the gene ends were 2 bases for V and 1 base for J; bases not matched to a gene: 4. Germline assignment: CDR1 LNHDA and CDR2 SQIVND (reference sequence). The CDR3 bases are TGTGCCAGTAGTATAATCTCTAGCGGGAACACCGGGGAGCTGTTTTTT. Encoded protein: CASSIISSGNTGELFF.

The chain couples TRBV18 to TRBJ2-2; 9 bases are shared with TRBD1. From germline, CDR1 is KGHSH and CDR2 LQKENI. Trimming removed 0 bases from V and 4 bases from J; junction bases left unmatched: 6. The CDR3 spans 17 residues. The CDR3 reads CASSPPTGGQGTGELFF. The CDR3 DNA follows: TGTGCCAGCTCACCACCAACAGGGGGCCAAGGCACCGGGGAGCTGTTTTTT.

This clone was counted only a few times. In DNA form, the CDR3 reads TGTGCCAGCAGCCTCTGGCCAGATACGCAGTATTTT. Its protein is CASSLWPDTQYF. This chain uses TRBV7-9 with TRBJ2-3; no clear D gene. V lost 5 bases and J 4 bases, leaving 7 bases between the germline ends. CDR3 size: 12 residues. Per the germline V gene, CDR1 is SEHNR and CDR2 is FQNEAQ (reference sequence).

V and J are TRBV5-4 and TRBJ1-2, with D uncertain. Germline V gene sequence: CDR1 SGHNT, CDR2 YYREEE (reference sequence). The V and J ends lost 2 bases and 3 bases respectively, with 11 bases between them. The CDR3 loop spans 14 amino acids. The CDR3 loop is CASSFTTVDYGYTF. The CDR3 coding sequence is TGTGCCAGCAGCTTCACCACAGTGGACTATGGCTACACCTTC. The full variable domain, with the rest looked up from reference TRBV5-4 and TRBJ1-2, is ETGVTQSPTHLIKTRGQQVTLRCSSQSGHNTVSWYQQALGQGPQFIFQYYREEENGRGNFPPRFSGLQFPNYSSELNVNALELDDSALYLCASSFTTVDYGYTFGSGTRLTVV.

This chain joins TRBV2 and TRBJ1-1, with D possibly matching TRBD1 (6 bases). V lost 9 bases to trimming and J lost 3 bases, with 14 bases between them. Germline V gives CDR1 SNHLY, CDR2 FYNNEI. This CDR3 is 13 amino acids long. CDR3 nucleotides: TGTGCCAGGCCTTCAGGGGTGGACACTGAAGCTTTCTTT. It yields the protein CARPSGVDTEAFF.

V gene TRBV7-9 combines with J gene TRBJ1-4; 8 bases are shared with TRBD1. CDR3 length: 16 residues. V lost 5 bases to trimming and J lost 5 bases; unmatched junction nucleotides: 10. Looked up from germline, CDR1 is SEHNR and CDR2 is FQNEAQ (reference sequence). The CDR3 protein is CASSRSGTGTNEKLFF. CDR3 nucleotides: TGTGCCAGCAGCCGATCCGGGACAGGAACAAATGAAAAACTGTTTTTT.

The CDR3 DNA is TGTGCCAGCAGCTCGGGACAGCGTCCAGATACGCAGTATTTT. Translating it yields CASSSGQRPDTQYF. The chain carries TRBV7-3 and TRBJ2-3; 7 bases are a match to TRBD1. The ends lost 4 bases at V and 4 bases at J; junction bases unmatched: 5. The CDR3 has 14 residues. The germline V gene encodes CDR1 SGHTA and CDR2 FQGTGA.

The chain links TRBV7-8 to TRBJ1-2; 7 bases are a match to TRBD1. CDR1 and CDR2 (germline): SGHVS, FQNEAQ. V shed 5 bases, J shed 4 bases, and the junction held 7 bases outside the gene matches. The CDR3 extends over 14 amino acids. The CDR3 DNA reads as TGTGCCAGCAGCCCCGGGACAGAGAGCTATGGCTACACCTTC. This translates into CASSPGTESYGYTF.

The J gene is TRBJ1-5, the V gene TRBV27; 8 nucleotides agree with TRBD1. CDR3 size: 13 residues. The germline gives CDR1 MNHEY, CDR2 SMNVEV (reference sequence). J gave up 5 bases and V 8 bases, and 5 bases lay outside the gene matches. The CDR3: CASRTGLDQPQHF. In nucleotides, the CDR3 is TGTGCCAGCCGGACAGGGCTAGATCAGCCCCAGCATTTT.

This clone was picked up a small number of times. The chain uses TRBV4-2 and TRBJ2-3; 7 positions match TRBD2. CDR1 and CDR2 from the germline V gene are LGHNA and YNFKEQ. CDR3 length: 16 amino acids. V dropped 4 bases and J dropped 1; count of bases not matched to a gene: 8. The CDR3 nucleotides are TGTGCCAGCAGCCCCGGAGGCGGGAGCGGCACAGATACGCAGTATTTT. Residues: CASSPGGGSGTDTQYF.

The chain recombines TRBV19 with TRBJ2-6; D perhaps matches TRBD2 (5 bases). V gave up 3 bases and J gave up 1 base, with 10 bases separating them. Per the germline V gene, CDR1 is LNHDA and CDR2 is SQIVND (reference sequence). This CDR3 contains 16 residues. The CDR3 sequence is CASSMGSHSGANVLTF. CDR3 nucleotides: TGTGCCAGTAGTATGGGGAGCCATTCTGGGGCCAACGTCCTGACTTTC.

The chain carries TRBV6-1 and TRBJ2-5, with a tentative D call TRBD2 (5 bases). CDR3 length: 14 residues. From germline, CDR1 is MNHNS and CDR2 SASEGT. V lost 2 bases and J lost 0, with 7 bases in between. The CDR3 protein is CASSETRHQETQYF. CDR3 nucleotides: TGTGCCAGCAGTGAAACTAGGCACCAAGAGACCCAGTACTTC.

Details on this clone: The same CDR3 is also encoded by other DNA sequences in this sample. The gene calls are TRBV6-5 and TRBJ2-3, with 8 bases identical to TRBD2. The CDR3 consists of 14 residues. Germline lookup yields CDR1 MNHEY and CDR2 SVGAGI. The junction had 5 bases not matched to a gene; V was cut back by 6 bases and J by 3 bases. In DNA, the CDR3 is TGTGCCAGCAGCCGGACTAGCAGTACAGATACGCAGTATTTT. It translates to CASSRTSSTDTQYF.

The genes are TRBV7-3 and TRBJ2-1, with 7 bases fitting TRBD2. CDR3 length equals 15 residues. V gave up 4 bases and J gave up 4 bases; unmatched junction bases: 7. The germline V gene has CDR1 SGHTA and CDR2 FQGTGA. This chain's CDR3 is CASSSPGLQYNEQFF. In nucleotides, the CDR3 is TGTGCCAGCAGCTCTCCGGGACTACAATACAATGAGCAGTTCTTC. The variable domain in full, completed from reference TRBV7-3 and TRBJ2-1, reads GAGVSQTPSNKVTEKGKYVELRCDPISGHTALYWYRQSLGQGPEFLIYFQGTGAADDSGLPNDRFFAVRPEGSVSTLKIQRTERGDSAVYLCASSSPGLQYNEQFFGPGTRLTVL.

The J gene is TRBJ2-7, the V gene TRBV30; 11 nucleotides agree with TRBD1. The CDR3 totals 16 residues. V was clipped by 3 bases and J by 2 bases; unmatched bases: 9. Germline V gene sequence: CDR1 GTSNPN, CDR2 SVGIG (reference sequence). CDR3 sequence: CAWSNLGTGGTYEQYF. The DNA of the CDR3 is TGTGCCTGGAGCAACCTTGGGACAGGGGGGACCTACGAGCAGTACTTC.

This chain connects TRBV10-2 to TRBJ2-1; 14 bases line up with TRBD2. In germline, CDR1 is WSHSY, CDR2 SAAADI. The V segment lost 6 bases and the J segment 3 bases; nucleotides outside the gene matches: 7. The CDR3 extends over 17 amino acids. CDR3 sequence reads: CASSPGLAGVIYNEQFF. CDR3 nucleotide sequence: TGCGCCAGCAGCCCGGGACTAGCGGGAGTTATCTACAATGAGCAGTTCTTC.

The chain joins TRBV14 to TRBJ1-1; D not certain. V lost 6 bases and J lost 1, with 9 bases in between. The CDR3 has 13 amino acids. The germline CDR1 and CDR2 sequences are SGHDN and FVKESK. The CDR3 DNA is TGTGCCAGCAGGGGCCGGGGGAACACTGAAGCTTTCTTT. Its translation: CASRGRGNTEAFF.

The rearrangement joins TRBV19 to TRBJ1-4, with 7 bases lining up with TRBD1. This CDR3 has 14 residues. In germline, CDR1 is LNHDA, CDR2 SQIVND (reference sequence). V shed 6 bases and J 7 bases; nucleotides not matched to a gene: 8. CDR3 sequence: CASRVTGQAEKLFF. DNA for the CDR3: TGTGCCAGTAGAGTGACAGGGCAAGCTGAAAAACTGTTTTTT.

The rearrangement joins TRBV9 to TRBJ2-7; D may be TRBD2 (6 bases). Germline-derived CDR1 and CDR2 are SGDLS and YYNGEE. Trimming took 0 bases from V and 2 from J, leaving 9 bases between them. The CDR3 has 14 amino acids. The CDR3 DNA reads as TGTGCCAGCAGCGTAGATGCTAGCGCCTACGAGCAGTACTTC. Translation: CASSVDASAYEQYF.

V and J are TRBV30 and TRBJ2-3; TRBD2 aligns across 9 bases. CDR3 length: 16 residues. The trim removed 4 bases at V and 2 bases at J, leaving 10 bases unmatched. In germline, CDR1 is GTSNPN, CDR2 SVGIG (reference sequence). CDR3 sequence: CAWNALAGPYTDTQYF. Here the CDR3 DNA reads TGTGCCTGGAATGCCCTAGCGGGACCTTACACAGATACGCAGTATTTT.

The chain recombines TRBV19 with TRBJ1-1; maybe TRBD1 (6 bases). CDR1 is LNHDA, CDR2 SQIVND, per germline (reference sequence). There are 15 residues in the CDR3. The V end lost 1 base, the J end lost 2 bases, and 11 bases lay between the germline ends. CDR3 bases: TGTGCCAGTAGTATAGTGGGCAGGGGAAACACTGAAGCTTTCTTT. It specifies CASSIVGRGNTEAFF.

This clone was seen a few times. The chain links TRBV5-6 to TRBJ2-3; the D gene is possibly TRBD2 (6 bases). The germline V gene encodes CDR1 SGHDT and CDR2 YYEEEE. The CDR3 consists of 14 residues. The V gene lost 3 bases and the J gene lost 0 bases, with 8 bases spanning the gap. CDR3 in amino acids: CASSSGTSTDTQYF. CDR3 coding DNA: TGTGCCAGCAGCTCGGGGACTAGCACAGATACGCAGTATTTT.